This record looks at one TCR beta chain sequence and its context. Trimming removed 3 bases from V and 7 bases from J; junction bases left unmatched: 10. This CDR3 has 15 amino acids. CDR1 is SGHDT, CDR2 YYEEEE, per germline. Per the study methods: Amplifying reference gene primers gave estimates of nucleated cell counts. Clones were read by immunoSEQ multiplex PCR, and TCRdb kept only the in-frame ones, dropping some. The V and J calls and the clone size are those of that table, but D and trimming were determined from the DNA. Of over 200,000 clones in the sample, 87% were seen once. This specimen belongs to a study of blood T cell repertoires in COVID-19. About the research overall: Sites across the United States, Italy and Spain contributed samples from acute and convalescent COVID-19. Sources were T cells, B-cell-depleted T cells, or PBMCs; the material itself was cDNA or gDNA.

Sample: peripheral blood. This clonotype was sampled from a woman aged 18-29 years who had recovered from COVID-19. This chain connects TRBV5-6 to TRBJ2-3; 8 nucleotides align to TRBD2. CDR3 DNA sequence: TGTGCCAGCAGCTCTACCTCGCGGGGGGTACATACGCAGTATTTT. This sequence encodes CASSSTSRGVHTQYF. The whole variable domain, filled in from reference TRBV5-6 and TRBJ2-3, reads DAGVTQSPTHLIKTRGQQVTLRCSPKSGHDTVSWYQQALGQGPQFIFQYYEEEERQRGNFPDRFSGHQFPNYSSELNVNALLLGDSALYLCASSSTSRGVHTQYFGPGTRLTVL.